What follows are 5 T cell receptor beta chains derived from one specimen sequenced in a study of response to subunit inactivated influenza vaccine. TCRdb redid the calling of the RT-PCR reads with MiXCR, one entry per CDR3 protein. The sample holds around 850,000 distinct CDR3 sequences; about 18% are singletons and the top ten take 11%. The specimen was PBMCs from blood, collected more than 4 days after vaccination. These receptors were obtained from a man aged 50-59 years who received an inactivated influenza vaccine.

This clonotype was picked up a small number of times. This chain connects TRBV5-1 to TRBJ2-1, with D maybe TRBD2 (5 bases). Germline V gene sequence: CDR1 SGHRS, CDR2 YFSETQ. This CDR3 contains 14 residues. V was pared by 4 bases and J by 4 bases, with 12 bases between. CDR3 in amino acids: CASSPWGVYNEQFF. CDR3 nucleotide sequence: TGCGCCAGCAGCCCATGGGGAGTATACAATGAGCAGTTCTTC.

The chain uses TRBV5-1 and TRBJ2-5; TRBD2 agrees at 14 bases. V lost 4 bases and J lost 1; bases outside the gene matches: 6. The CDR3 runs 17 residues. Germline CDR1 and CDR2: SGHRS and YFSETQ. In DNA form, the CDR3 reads TGCGCCAGCAGCGTCGGGACTAGCGGGAGTGTCCAAGAGACCCAGTACTTC. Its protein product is CASSVGTSGSVQETQYF.

CDR3 in DNA: TGCAGTGTCCAGCAGGGTGCTGGGGCCAACGTCCTGACTTTC. The encoded protein is CSVQQGAGANVLTF. This chain joins TRBV20-1 and TRBJ2-6, with D possibly being TRBD1 (5 bases). The CDR3 has 14 amino acids. Germline lookup yields CDR1 DFQATT and CDR2 SNEGSKA (reference sequence). Trimming took 7 bases from V and 2 from J, leaving 12 bases between them.

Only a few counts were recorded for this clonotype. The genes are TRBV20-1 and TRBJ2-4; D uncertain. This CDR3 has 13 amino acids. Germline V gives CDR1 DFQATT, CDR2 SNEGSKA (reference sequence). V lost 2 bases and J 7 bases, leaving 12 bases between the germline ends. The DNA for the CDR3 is TGCAGTGCTAGAATGGAGAATGAGAACATTCAGTACTTC. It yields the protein CSARMENENIQYF.

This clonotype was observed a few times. The CDR3 here is CASISGALRTGELFF. The CDR3 DNA follows: TGTGCCAGTATATCAGGGGCTTTGCGTACCGGGGAGCTGTTTTTT. V and J are TRBV7-9 and TRBJ2-2; D may be TRBD1 (6 bases). V shed 9 bases and J shed 5 bases, with 19 bases lying between them. CDR1 is SEHNR, CDR2 FQNEAQ, per germline (reference sequence). This CDR3 has 15 amino acids. The entire variable domain, with the rest obtained from reference TRBV7-9 and TRBJ2-2, is as follows: DTGVSQNPRHKITKRGQNVTFRCDPISEHNRLYWYRQTLGQGPEFLTYFQNEAQLEKSRLLSDRFSAERPKGSFSTLEIQRTEQGDSAMYLCASISGALRTGELFFGEGSRLTVL.